The 13 T cell receptor beta chains below were found in one sample sequenced in a study of cytomegalovirus exposure and HLA in healthy donors. PCR was performed using 60 Vbeta and 13 Jbeta primers. Sequenced by immunoSEQ multiplex PCR; TCRdb stores in-frame clones only, minus some. The table lists approximately 59,000 clones, 62% of them singletons. What was sequenced was PBMCs. These receptors were taken from a man younger than 45 in good health and CMV-seronegative.

This sequence joins TRBV20-1 and TRBJ1-1; TRBD1 is a possible D gene (6 bases). CDR1 and CDR2 from the germline V gene are DFQATT and SNEGSKA (reference sequence). The CDR3 is made up of 11 amino acids. The ends were cut back, 5 bases at V and 3 bases at J, with 7 bases in the middle. The chain's CDR3 is CSAYRDTEAFF. CDR3 nucleotides: TGCAGTGCTTACAGGGACACTGAAGCTTTCTTT.

This clone has more than one count but fewer than ten. The rearrangement uses TRBV6-5 and TRBJ1-6; 8 bases line up with TRBD1. Germline trimming cut 1 base from V and 10 bases from J; bases unmatched to any gene: 9. The germline CDR1 and CDR2 sequences are MNHEY and SVGAGI. The length of the CDR3 is 16 residues. In nucleotides, the CDR3 is TGTGCCAGCAGTTACTATCTGACAGGGGTCGGATCACCCCTCCACTTT. Amino acid sequence: CASSYYLTGVGSPLHF.

The chain uses TRBV19 and TRBJ1-2, with D unresolved. Looked up from germline, CDR1 is LNHDA and CDR2 is SQIVND (reference sequence). This CDR3 has 14 residues. Trimming shortened V by 6 bases and J by 2 bases, and 13 bases separated the two germline ends. CDR3 DNA sequence: TGTGCCAGTAGCACGCCGGGAGGGAACTATGGCTACACCTTC. Translating it yields CASSTPGGNYGYTF.

The V and J genes are TRBV5-1 and TRBJ1-1, with D possibly matching TRBD1 (6 bases). The V end was cut by 6 bases, the J end by 3 bases, with 18 bases between. The V gene's germline CDR1 is SGHRS and CDR2 YFSETQ. This CDR3 has 15 residues. Here the CDR3 DNA reads TGCGCCAGCAAAGGGGGGGCTAATTTGGACACTGAAGCTTTCTTT. Translation: CASKGGANLDTEAFF.

This rearrangement joins TRBV7-7 to TRBJ2-7; TRBD1 is a possible D gene (5 bases). Trimming removed 1 base at V and 3 bases at J, with 7 bases between. The CDR3 spans 13 residues. Looked up from germline, CDR1 is SSHAT and CDR2 is FNYEAQ (reference sequence). CDR3 amino acids: CASSLGTHYEQYF. As DNA, the CDR3 is TGTGCCAGCAGCTTAGGGACACACTACGAGCAGTACTTC. Full variable domain (remainder filled in from reference TRBV7-7 and TRBJ2-7): GAGVSQSPRYKVTKRGQDVTLRCDPISSHATLYWYQQALGQGPEFLTYFNYEAQPDKSGLPSDRFSAERPEGSISTLTIQRTEQRDSAMYRCASSLGTHYEQYFGPGTRLTVT.

The V gene is TRBV30, the J gene TRBJ2-7; possibly TRBD2 for D (5 bases). Germline CDR1 is GTSNPN and CDR2 is SVGIG (reference sequence). The V and J ends lost 2 bases and 7 bases respectively, with 15 bases between them. The CDR3 has 13 residues. This CDR3 reads CAWSPTTRGEQYF. The CDR3, as DNA: TGTGCCTGGAGTCCTACCACCCGGGGAGAGCAGTACTTC.

The chain links TRBV30 to TRBJ2-7, with D possibly TRBD1 on 6 matching bases. The V end was cut by 3 bases, the J end by 7 bases, with 19 bases between. This CDR3 spans 14 amino acids. Germline V CDR1 and CDR2: GTSNPN, SVGIG (reference sequence). DNA for the CDR3: TGTGCCTGGAGACTAGGGGCGGGCAGGGGAGAGCAGTACTTC. The encoded protein is CAWRLGAGRGEQYF.

This chain links TRBV6-1 with TRBJ1-2; a possible D gene is TRBD1 (6 bases). Germline V CDR1 and CDR2: MNHNS, SASEGT. The V end was cut by 10 bases, the J end by 5 bases, with 14 bases between. CDR3 length: 12 amino acids. The CDR3 region has the DNA TGTGCCACCTCGGGGACATTATATGGCTACACCTTC. It encodes CATSGTLYGYTF.

This clone occurred once. No conserved phenylalanine or tryptophan ends this CDR3, so it is likely a read error. V is TRBV4-1 and J is TRBJ2-7; 9 nucleotides align to TRBD1. The trim removed 0 bases at V and 5 bases at J, leaving 5 bases unmatched. The CDR3 is made up of 15 amino acids. Germline assignment: CDR1 MGHRA and CDR2 YSYEKL. This CDR3 reads CASSQEGQGRDEQYL. DNA for the CDR3: TGCGCCAGCAGCCAAGAGGGACAGGGAAGGGACGAGCAGTACCTC.

The V call is TRBV4-1, the J call TRBJ2-2; no reliable D call. Per germline, CDR1 MGHRA and CDR2 YSYEKL. The CDR3 spans 16 residues. The germline V and J ends were trimmed by 0 bases and 3 bases, with 11 bases remaining between them. CDR3: CASSQEFGLDTGELFF. In DNA, the CDR3 is TGCGCCAGCAGCCAAGAGTTCGGGTTGGACACCGGGGAGCTGTTTTTT.

The chain has TRBV19 and TRBJ1-5; 12 nucleotides line up with TRBD1. The junction had 0 bases not matched to a gene; V was cut back by 8 bases and J by 7 bases. The CDR3 runs to 12 residues. Germline V gene sequence: CDR1 LNHDA, CDR2 SQIVND (reference sequence). This CDR3 is CASGTGGQPQHF. The CDR3 DNA reads TGTGCCAGTGGGACAGGGGGCCAGCCCCAGCATTTT.

This clone showed up just once. The J gene is TRBJ2-1, the V gene TRBV4-2; 9 nucleotides agree with TRBD2. The CDR3 runs 15 residues. CDR1 and CDR2 (germline): LGHNA, YNFKEQ. After removal of 3 bases from V and 5 bases from J, the junction contained 5 bases not matched to a gene. CDR3 in DNA: TGTGCCAGCAGCCACCAGGCTAGCGGGAACAATGAGCAGTTCTTC. Translation: CASSHQASGNNEQFF.

V gene TRBV6-1 combines with J gene TRBJ1-5; a possible D gene is TRBD1 (6 bases). The CDR3 runs to 14 residues. Germline V gene lookup returns CDR1 MNHNS and CDR2 SASEGT. Trimming cost V 2 bases and J 7 bases, with 12 bases left between them. CDR3 DNA: TGTGCCAGCAGTGAATCCAGGGGTGGCCAGCCCCAGCATTTT. This gives the protein CASSESRGGQPQHF.